The 2 T cell receptor beta chains below all came from one sample that was sequenced in a study of OX40 agonist ivuxolimab in advanced cancers. Only in-frame clones appear in the TCRdb table, and some are missing; sequencing was by immunoSEQ multiplex PCR. Of 70,000 to 95,000 clones listed, 90% are singletons. The sample consisted of CD4+ or CD8+ T cells sorted from blood, taken in a trial of the OX40 agonist ivuxolimab. These receptors were collected from an adult with an advanced solid tumor such as melanoma, head and neck, liver or kidney cancer.

The chain carries TRBV5-5 and TRBJ2-1, with 9 bases fitting TRBD1. Losses at the gene ends were 3 bases for V and 7 bases for J; bases not matched to a gene: 11. Germline CDR1 SGHKS, CDR2 YYEKEE (reference sequence). The length of the CDR3 is 16 residues. CDR3 residues: CASSSTPGTGSNEQFF. Written as DNA, the CDR3 is TGTGCCAGCAGCTCGACCCCCGGGACAGGGTCGAATGAGCAGTTCTTC. The entire variable domain, with the rest obtained from reference TRBV5-5 and TRBJ2-1, is as follows: DAGVTQSPTHLIKTRGQQVTLRCSPISGHKSVSWYQQVLGQGPQFIFQYYEKEERGRGNFPDRFSARQFPNYSSELNVNALLLGDSALYLCASSSTPGTGSNEQFFGPGTRLTVL.

The rearrangement links TRBV7-3 to TRBJ1-2; 8 bases map to TRBD1. Germline loops: CDR1 SGHTA, CDR2 FQGTGA. The V segment lost 4 bases and the J segment 4 bases; nucleotides outside the gene matches: 2. The CDR3 sequence is 13 residues long. The CDR3 coding sequence is TGTGCCAGCAGCTCTACAGGGGGCTATGGCTACACCTTC. Protein sequence: CASSSTGGYGYTF.